The 9 T cell receptor beta chains below all came from one sample that was sequenced in a study of T cells in Graves' hyperthyroidism and ophthalmopathy. RNA transcripts served as the template for amplifying TCR beta CDR3 regions. First-round RT-PCR targeting the TCR CDR3 was performed with the HTBI primer set. One entry per CDR3 protein, called by TCRdb with MiXCR from the multiplex PCR reads. The table has under 350,000 distinct CDR3 sequences, 18% seen once. The sample taken for sequencing was blood. The receptors here all came from a woman aged 45-59 years with Graves' hyperthyroidism.

This clonotype was counted a few times. The chain employs TRBV19 and TRBJ2-1; 8 positions match TRBD2. The CDR3 extends over 14 amino acids. Germline CDR1 and CDR2: LNHDA and SQIVND (reference sequence). With V trimmed by 9 bases and J by 1 base, 5 bases remained unmatched. DNA for the CDR3: TGTGCCAGCGGTCGGGAGGGGTCCTACAATGAGCAGTTCTTC. Translating it yields CASGREGSYNEQFF.

This clonotype was counted between two and nine times. The V call is TRBV9, the J call TRBJ2-5; 12 nucleotides align to TRBD2. The CDR3 has 15 residues. Unmatched junction bases numbered 4, after V lost 2 bases and J lost 5 bases. Germline V gene sequence: CDR1 SGDLS, CDR2 YYNGEE. The CDR3 coding sequence is TGTGCCAGCAGCGTTTCTAGCGGGAGGGGGGAGACCCAGTACTTC. Translating gives CASSVSSGRGETQYF.

The sample holds many counts of this clonotype. The chain recombines TRBV28 with TRBJ2-1, with TRBD2 matching 10 bases. J lost 4 bases, V lost 6 bases, and 6 bases had no gene match. The germline V gene encodes CDR1 MDHEN and CDR2 SYDVKM. The CDR3 is made up of 15 amino acids. The CDR3 DNA sequence: TGTGCCAGCAGAGAAGCGGGAGGGTCGTACAATGAGCAGTTCTTC. Residues: CASREAGGSYNEQFF.

V gene TRBV6-1 combines with J gene TRBJ2-7, with 7 positions matching TRBD1. The CDR3 has 15 amino acids. The trim removed 8 bases at V and 4 bases at J, leaving 14 bases unmatched. Germline CDR1 reads MNHNS; CDR2 reads SASEGT. CDR3 in amino acids: CASCGEGALMYEQYF. CDR3 sequence (DNA): TGTGCCAGCTGCGGAGAGGGGGCGTTGATGTACGAGCAGTACTTC.

A few counts support this clonotype. The rearrangement joins TRBV11-2 to TRBJ2-2, with TRBD1 as a possible D gene (6 bases). V lost 2 bases to trimming and J lost 1 base, with 11 bases between them. The CDR3 runs 16 residues. From germline, CDR1 is SGHAT and CDR2 FQNNGV. Here the CDR3 reads CASSLIGQWNTGELFF. CDR3 bases: TGTGCCAGCAGCTTAATTGGACAGTGGAACACCGGGGAGCTGTTTTTT. The entire variable domain, with the rest obtained from reference TRBV11-2 and TRBJ2-2, is as follows: EAGVAQSPRYKIIEKRQSVAFWCNPISGHATLYWYQQILGQGPKLLIQFQNNGVVDDSQLPKDRFSAERLKGVDSTLKIQPAKLEDSAVYLCASSLIGQWNTGELFFGEGSRLTVL.

This clonotype showed up just a few times. The V call is TRBV28, the J call TRBJ1-4; possible D gene TRBD1, 5 bases. The CDR3 totals 16 residues. CDR1 is MDHEN, CDR2 SYDVKM, per germline. Trimming shortened V by 4 bases and J by 5 bases, and 17 bases separated the two germline ends. The CDR3 spells CASSSVDSVRNEKLFF. The CDR3 region has the DNA TGTGCCAGCAGTTCAGTTGACAGCGTCCGGAATGAAAAACTGTTTTTT.

In this sample, this clonotype turned up a few times. The chain uses TRBV27 and TRBJ1-2; the D is unclear. Germline loops: CDR1 MNHEY, CDR2 SMNVEV (reference sequence). CDR3 size: 14 residues. V lost 5 bases to trimming and J lost 0 bases, with 10 bases between them. The CDR3 region has the DNA TGTGCCAGCAGTGAAGACACCGCTAACTATGGCTACACCTTC. Its protein is CASSEDTANYGYTF.

This clonotype came up a few times. The chain links TRBV6-2 or TRBV6-3 to TRBJ2-2; D is uncertain. Germline CDR1 reads MNHEY; CDR2 reads SVGEGT. Trimming took 7 bases from V and 7 from J, leaving 10 bases between them. The CDR3 contains 12 residues. The CDR3, as DNA: TGTGCCAGCACAAGTGGCAGCGGGGAGCTGTTTTTT. Amino acids: CASTSGSGELFF.

The chain has TRBV12-3 or TRBV12-4 and TRBJ2-3; 9 positions agree with TRBD2. V trimming: 4 bases; J trimming: 4 bases; junction bases outside the gene matches: 9. The CDR3 consists of 16 residues. CDR3 loop: CASSSLVAGAADTQYF. The CDR3 nucleotides are TGTGCCAGCAGTTCCCTGGTAGCGGGAGCCGCAGATACGCAGTATTTT.